The 27 T cell receptor beta chains reported below all come from one sample, sequenced in a study of T cell clonality in common variable immunodeficiency. Sequenced by immunoSEQ multiplex PCR; TCRdb stores in-frame clones only, minus some. This repertoire holds around 55,000 clones, and none appear only once. The sample consisted of peripheral blood mononuclear cells. These receptors were taken from a person between 18 and 75 years old in good health.

The table lists this clone with many counts. The CDR3 end lies 3 residues beyond the end of the read and is filled in from the germline J gene. The chain recombines TRBV5-4 with TRBJ1-2; 7 nucleotides line up with TRBD1. From germline, CDR1 is SGHNT and CDR2 YYREEE (reference sequence). This CDR3 has 14 residues. Unmatched junction bases numbered 9, after V lost 6 bases and J lost 4 bases. CDR3 DNA, as far as it was read: TGTGCCAGCACCAAGCCGGGACAGTCCTATGGC. Amino acid sequence: CASTKPGQSYG. The entire CDR3 protein reads CASTKPGQSYGYTF.

This clone was seen repeatedly, ten times or more. The CDR3 end lies 3 residues beyond the end of the read and is filled in from the germline J gene. The chain carries TRBV5-1 and TRBJ1-1; 10 bases are a match to TRBD1. Trimming at V came to 4 bases and at J to 6 bases, leaving 6 bases not matched to a gene. From germline, CDR1 is SGHRS and CDR2 YFSETQ. The CDR3 contains 14 residues. The covered CDR3 bases are TGCGCCAGCAGCCAGACAGGGGGCAGTGCTGAA. Protein product: CASSQTGGSAE. The full CDR3 sequence reads CASSQTGGSAEAFF.

This clone appeared many times. The read terminates 3 residues ahead of where the CDR3 ends, so the germline J gene completes it. The chain is built from TRBV5-6 and TRBJ2-2; 8 bases map to TRBD1. CDR3 length: 14 residues. CDR1 SGHDT and CDR2 YYEEEE come from the germline V gene. V dropped 0 bases and J dropped 6; count of bases not matched to a gene: 1. CDR3 loop: CASSLETGAGELFF. The DNA read from the CDR3 is TGTGCCAGCAGCTTGGAGACAGGGGCCGGGGAG.

On this clone: The read finishes 3 residues shy of the CDR3 end, and the germline J gene is used to complete it. The chain joins TRBV5-1 to TRBJ2-4; D is ambiguous. This CDR3 spans 14 amino acids. Germline-derived CDR1 and CDR2 are SGHRS and YFSETQ. The CDR3 protein is CASSLMGPRHGQYF. The part of the CDR3 DNA that was read is TGCGCCAGCAGCTTGATGGGCCCTCGTCATGGT.

This clone was seen many times. Read sequence stops 3 residues before the CDR3 end, and the germline J gene provides the missing end. This chain joins TRBV19 and TRBJ2-2, with no clear D. This CDR3 is 13 amino acids long. Trimming cost V 3 bases and J 1 base, with 3 bases left between them. Germline CDR1 and CDR2: LNHDA and SQIVND (reference sequence). CDR3 DNA (partial): TGTGCCAGTAGTATCCTGAACACCGGGGAG. This codes for CASSILNTGE. The whole CDR3 region reads CASSILNTGELFF.

This clone occurred many times. From the germline J gene comes the end of the CDR3, since the read stops 3 residues before it. The rearrangement uses TRBV4-1 and TRBJ2-1; 9 nucleotides line up with TRBD2. The germline CDR1 and CDR2 sequences are MGHRA and YSYEKL. The V segment lost 3 bases and the J segment 9 bases; nucleotides outside the gene matches: 15. The CDR3 sequence is 17 residues long. This CDR3 is CASSQLINAGGPSEQFF. The CDR3 bases that were read are TGCGCCAGCAGCCAGCTCATAAACGCGGGAGGGCCTAGTGAG.

The table lists this clone with many counts. The missing CDR3 end, 3 residues past where the read stops, is filled in from the germline J gene. The chain has TRBV2 and TRBJ1-2; no clear D gene. CDR3 length equals 16 residues. Per germline, CDR1 SNHLY and CDR2 FYNNEI. The V end lost 2 bases, the J end lost 3 bases, and 16 bases lay between the germline ends. The CDR3 sequence: CASSEYRADMYYGYTF. The CDR3 DNA, read in part, is TGTGCCAGCAGTGAATATAGGGCAGATATGTACTATGGC. The full variable domain, its missing parts supplied by reference TRBV2 and TRBJ1-2, is EPEVTQTPSHQVTQMGQEVILRCVPISNHLYFYWYRQILGQKVEFLVSFYNNEISEKSEIFDDQFSVERPDGSNFTLKIRSTKLEDSAMYFCASSEYRADMYYGYTFGSGTRLTVV.

This clone occurred many times. The read stops 3 residues short of the end of the CDR3; the missing end is completed from the germline J gene. The chain employs TRBV6-2 or TRBV6-3 and TRBJ2-2; 8 nucleotides match TRBD2. V shed 3 bases and J 6 bases; nucleotides not matched to a gene: 3. Germline CDR1 and CDR2: MNHEY and SVGEGT. There are 14 residues in the CDR3. CDR3 sequence reads: CASSYSGEPGELFF. The CDR3 DNA, read in part, is TGTGCCAGCAGTTATAGCGGGGAACCCGGGGAG.

This clone was picked up a small number of times. The sequenced fragment ends 3 residues before the CDR3 boundary, so the rest is inferred from the germline J gene. The rearrangement uses TRBV5-1 and TRBJ1-4; 7 nucleotides agree with TRBD1. Germline values: CDR1 SGHRS, CDR2 YFSETQ. This CDR3 has 15 residues. The CDR3 spells CASSLETGSNSPLFF. Partial CDR3 DNA: TGCGCCAGCAGCTTGGAGACAGGGAGTAATTCACCA.

In its sample, this clone was seen a few times. Sequencing ends 3 residues short of the CDR3 end; the germline J gene provides the rest. The V and J genes are TRBV19 and TRBJ2-2; 9 positions match TRBD2. The CDR3 is 17 residues long. Germline trimming cut 6 bases from V and 0 bases from J; bases unmatched to any gene: 8. Germline V gives CDR1 LNHDA, CDR2 SQIVND (reference sequence). The DNA read from the CDR3 is TGTGCCAGTAGGACTAGCGGTTCCCTCGCGAACACCGGGGAG. Its translation: CASRTSGSLANTGE. The whole CDR3 protein reads CASRTSGSLANTGELFF.

This clone appeared many times. With the read ending 3 residues before the CDR3 end, the germline J gene is used to fill in that end. The chain recombines TRBV5-5 with TRBJ2-2, with D perhaps matching TRBD2 (6 bases). Germline V gene lookup returns CDR1 SGHKS and CDR2 YYEKEE (reference sequence). CDR3 size: 13 residues. The CDR3: CATSGLVNSPLFF. The sequenced part of the CDR3 DNA is TGTGCCACCTCGGGACTGGTAAATTCACCG.

This clone was seen many times. The read falls 3 residues short of the CDR3 end, and the missing part is taken from the germline J gene. The chain has TRBV28 and TRBJ1-1, with a weak D call TRBD1 (5 bases). Germline CDR1 and CDR2: MDHEN and SYDVKM. This CDR3 has 13 residues. V dropped 6 bases and J dropped 1 base, with 9 bases sitting between them. The CDR3 reads CASRGPSNTEAFF. The part of the CDR3 DNA that was read is TGTGCCAGCAGGGGGCCATCGAACACTGAA.

This clone appeared many times. The read gets to within 3 residues of the CDR3 end, and the germline J gene fills in the rest. The chain combines TRBV6-2 or TRBV6-3 with TRBJ2-5, with D maybe TRBD1 (5 bases). CDR1 is MNHEY and CDR2 is SVGEGT in the germline V gene. Trimming removed 3 bases from V and 1 base from J, with 18 bases in between. This CDR3 contains 17 residues. CDR3 bases read: TGTGCCAGCAGTTATGGTTTGGACACCAGGAGCCAAGAGACC. Its translation is CASSYGLDTRSQET. The whole CDR3 region reads CASSYGLDTRSQETQYF.

This clone occurred a few times. The observed sequence ends 3 residues before the CDR3 terminus, with the missing tail filled in from the germline J gene. J is TRBJ2-5 and V is TRBV25-1; TRBD2 is a possible D gene (6 bases). The CDR3 spans 14 residues. Between the trimmed V and J ends, which lost 1 base and 3 bases, there was a span of 9 bases. Germline assignment: CDR1 MGHDK and CDR2 SYGVNS. CDR3: CASSELGGKETQYF. The CDR3 DNA, read in part, is TGTGCCAGCAGTGAATTGGGCGGGAAAGAGACC.

With regard to this clone: Coverage ceases 3 residues before the CDR3 finishes, and the germline J gene fills in the end. The V and J genes are TRBV7-7 and TRBJ2-3; D unclear. Germline V CDR1 and CDR2: SSHAT, FNYEAQ (reference sequence). This CDR3 region has 14 residues. The CDR3 bases that were read are TGTGCCAGCAGCCGGGTGCCCGAAGAGGAGACG. This sequence encodes CASSRVPEEET. In full, the CDR3 reads CASSRVPEEETQYF.

This clone was picked up many times. The CDR3 is cut off 3 residues early in the read; its end comes from the germline J gene. The V and J genes are TRBV7-7 and TRBJ2-2, with 7 bases aligning to TRBD2. Germline trimming cut 0 bases from V and 3 bases from J; bases unmatched to any gene: 1. Germline assignment: CDR1 SSHAT and CDR2 FNYEAQ (reference sequence). The CDR3 sequence is 15 residues long. CDR3 DNA (partial): TGTGCCAGCAGCTTAGCGGGGGGGTACACCGGGGAG. Encoded protein: CASSLAGGYTGE. The whole CDR3 sequence reads CASSLAGGYTGELFF.

This clone came up many times. CDR3 in amino acids: CASSIAVGASYNEQFF. CDR3 DNA, as far as it was read: TGTGCCAGTAGTATAGCGGTGGGGGCCTCCTACAATGAG. This rearrangement joins TRBV19 to TRBJ2-1; TRBD1 is a possible D gene (6 bases). The read ends 3 residues early relative to the CDR3; the germline J gene fills the gap. CDR3 size: 16 residues. In germline, CDR1 is LNHDA, CDR2 SQIVND (reference sequence). The germline V and J ends were trimmed by 1 base and 0 bases, with 10 bases remaining between them.

This clone has at least ten counts. Read sequence stops 3 residues before the CDR3 end, and the germline J gene provides the missing end. The genes are TRBV29-1 and TRBJ2-1, with TRBD1 identical over 7 bases. The CDR3 is 15 residues long. From germline, CDR1 is SQVTM and CDR2 ANQGSEA. J gave up 0 bases and V 6 bases, and 8 bases lay outside the gene matches. The CDR3 DNA, read in part, is TGCAGCGTGGAAATATGGGACAGCTCCTACAATGAG. Residues: CSVEIWDSSYNE. The complete CDR3 sequence is CSVEIWDSSYNEQFF.

This clone occurred a few times. The sequenced fragment ends 3 residues before the CDR3 boundary, so the rest is inferred from the germline J gene. This chain joins TRBV20-1 and TRBJ1-2, with TRBD1 identical over 8 bases. This CDR3 comprises 15 residues. Trimming removed 0 bases from V and 4 bases from J; junction bases left unmatched: 7. Germline V CDR1 and CDR2: DFQATT, SNEGSKA (reference sequence). The CDR3: CSARDRTGGSYGYTF. The sequenced CDR3 bases are TGCAGTGCTAGAGATCGAACAGGGGGTAGCTATGGC.

Details on this clone: The CDR3 extends 3 residues past the end of the read, so its final part is completed from the germline J gene. The chain combines TRBV30 with TRBJ2-4; D gene uncertain. This CDR3 comprises 13 residues. Germline CDR1 reads GTSNPN; CDR2 reads SVGIG (reference sequence). Incomplete CDR3 DNA: TGTGCCTGGAGTGTTACTCAGGTCTATGGT. Its translation: CAWSVTQVYG. Given in full, the CDR3 is CAWSVTQVYGQYF.

Turning to this clone: The DNA ends 3 residues before the CDR3 does, and the rest of the CDR3 is filled in from the germline J gene. This chain links TRBV18 with TRBJ1-2; 8 bases match TRBD1. V was clipped by 6 bases and J by 2 bases; unmatched bases: 8. CDR1 and CDR2 (germline): KGHSH, LQKENI. The CDR3 runs 15 residues. The covered CDR3 bases are TGTGCCAGCTCCGAGAACCGGGACAGGAACTATGGC. As protein: CASSENRDRNYG. The full CDR3 protein is CASSENRDRNYGYTF.

This clone has ten or more counts. The missing CDR3 end, 3 residues past where the read stops, is filled in from the germline J gene. The gene calls are TRBV20-1 and TRBJ1-2, with 7 bases fitting TRBD1. The CDR3 sequence is 15 residues long. Per germline, CDR1 DFQATT and CDR2 SNEGSKA (reference sequence). V was clipped by 4 bases and J by 4 bases; unmatched bases: 12. CDR3 bases read: TGCAGTGCTACCAAGACAGACAGGGTTCGCTATGGC. Translated: CSATKTDRVRYG. The entire CDR3 sequence reads CSATKTDRVRYGYTF.

This clone was counted at least ten times. The read finishes 3 residues shy of the CDR3 end, and the germline J gene is used to complete it. The chain is built from TRBV5-6 and TRBJ2-4, with D perhaps TRBD2 (7 bases). The germline V gene encodes CDR1 SGHDT and CDR2 YYEEEE. Trimming removed 4 bases from V and 0 bases from J, with 11 bases in between. CDR3 length: 15 residues. CDR3: CASSLRGLAKNIQYF. The CDR3 bases that were read are TGTGCCAGCAGCCTGCGGGGGCTAGCCAAAAACATT. Supplemented by reference TRBV5-6 and TRBJ2-4, the full variable domain reads DAGVTQSPTHLIKTRGQQVTLRCSPKSGHDTVSWYQQALGQGPQFIFQYYEEEERQRGNFPDRFSGHQFPNYSSELNVNALLLGDSALYLCASSLRGLAKNIQYFGAGTRLSVL.

This clone has a count of ten or more. The CDR3 end lies 3 residues beyond the end of the read and is filled in from the germline J gene. Other DNA sequences in this specimen translate into the identical CDR3. The V call is TRBV2, the J call TRBJ2-3, with D unclear. Germline V gives CDR1 SNHLY, CDR2 FYNNEI. The CDR3 is 12 residues long. Trimming stripped 4 bases from V and 2 bases from J, with 4 bases between. Incomplete CDR3 DNA: TGTGCCAGCAGTGCAGTCACAGATACG. Encoded protein: CASSAVTDT. The full CDR3 is CASSAVTDTQYF.

This clone was seen ten or more times. The read ends 3 residues before the CDR3 terminus; that terminus is restored from the germline J gene. V usage is TRBV30 and J usage is TRBJ1-1; D is unresolved. V lost 0 bases and J lost 4, with 9 bases in between. CDR1 is GTSNPN, CDR2 SVGIG, per germline (reference sequence). The CDR3 contains 13 residues. The covered CDR3 bases are TGTGCCTGGAGTGTAGTGGGCTCCACTGAA. Encoded protein: CAWSVVGSTE. The full CDR3 protein reads CAWSVVGSTEAFF.

The sample holds many counts of this clone. The read ends 3 residues early relative to the CDR3; the germline J gene fills the gap. The V and J genes are TRBV5-1 and TRBJ2-3; 8 bases map to TRBD1. This CDR3 region has 15 residues. Trimming took 4 bases from V and 6 from J; bases not matched to a gene: 10. The germline V gene has CDR1 SGHRS and CDR2 YFSETQ. The CDR3 spells CASSTGQGRDDTQYF. CDR3 DNA (partial): TGCGCCAGCAGCACCGGACAGGGCCGCGACGATACG.

This clone was seen only a few times. The read falls 3 residues short of the CDR3 end, and the missing part is taken from the germline J gene. The chain joins TRBV5-1 to TRBJ2-7; 11 positions match TRBD1. V lost 4 bases, J lost 4 bases, and 7 bases stayed unmatched. CDR1 is SGHRS and CDR2 is YFSETQ in the germline V gene. CDR3 size: 15 residues. The part of the CDR3 DNA that was read is TGCGCCAGCAGCCCGGACAGGGGGCTCGGATACGAG. Translated: CASSPDRGLGYE. The complete CDR3 protein is CASSPDRGLGYEQYF.